The next 12 T cell receptor beta chains were all read from a single sample in a study of cytomegalovirus exposure and HLA in healthy donors. The repertoire was sequenced with immunoSEQ multiplex PCR; TCRdb's copy has only in-frame clones and lacks some. The data show around 110,000 clones, 88% seen once. Specimen: PBMCs. The receptors here all came from a young woman in good health and CMV-seropositive.

CDR3: CASSLVFRNTGELFF. The CDR3 DNA follows: TGTGCCAGCAGTTTAGTATTCCGGAACACCGGGGAGCTGTTTTTT. The chain employs TRBV28 and TRBJ2-2; D remains unclear. Between the trimmed V and J ends, which lost 2 bases and 1 base, there was a span of 8 bases. Germline CDR1 is MDHEN and CDR2 is SYDVKM. CDR3 length: 15 amino acids.

The genes are TRBV2 and TRBJ1-1; no clear D. Per germline, CDR1 SNHLY and CDR2 FYNNEI. The CDR3 spans 12 residues. V lost 4 bases, J lost 7 bases, and 10 bases lay in between. CDR3 DNA: TGTGCCAGCAGTGGCCGGGTCAGTGAAGCTTTCTTT. It yields the protein CASSGRVSEAFF.

The CDR3 sequence is CASSPRGGELFF. The CDR3 nucleotides are TGTGCCAGCAGCCCTCGGGGCGGGGAGCTGTTTTTT. The rearrangement links TRBV5-6 to TRBJ2-2; a possible D gene is TRBD2 (5 bases). Trimming took off 4 bases at V and 7 bases at J, with 8 bases between the two ends. Germline V lookup: CDR1 SGHDT, CDR2 YYEEEE. This CDR3 comprises 12 residues.

The rearrangement links TRBV29-1 to TRBJ2-5; 11 bases are a match to TRBD1. Trimming at V came to 0 bases and at J to 7 bases, leaving 13 bases not matched to a gene. Germline assignment: CDR1 SQVTM and CDR2 ANQGSEA. CDR3 length: 17 amino acids. The CDR3 nucleotides read TGCAGCGTTGAAGATCGGGCGGACAGGGGGCCCCCGGGGACCCAGTACTTC. This gives the protein CSVEDRADRGPPGTQYF.

This clone was recorded once. This chain links TRBV5-1 with TRBJ2-7, with no clear D. CDR3 length: 10 residues. The ends were cut back, 7 bases at V and 6 bases at J, with 8 bases in the middle. The germline CDR1 and CDR2 sequences are SGHRS and YFSETQ. CDR3 in DNA: TGCGCCAGCGGAGCGTCCGAGCAGTACTTC. Translated: CASGASEQYF.

The chain links TRBV6-4 to TRBJ2-1, with 8 bases that match TRBD1. Germline V CDR1 and CDR2: MRHNA, SNTAGT. This CDR3 spans 16 amino acids. The junction had 11 bases not matched to a gene; V was cut back by 4 bases and J by 6 bases. CDR3 sequence reads: CASSASGVTGGNEQFF. The CDR3 DNA follows: TGTGCCAGCAGTGCGTCCGGGGTAACAGGGGGCAATGAGCAGTTCTTC.

This chain connects TRBV28 to TRBJ2-7, with 8 bases that match TRBD1. The CDR3 is 13 residues long. Germline lookup yields CDR1 MDHEN and CDR2 SYDVKM. Trimming at V came to 5 bases and at J to 7 bases, leaving 7 bases not matched to a gene. This CDR3 is CASSGTGPQEQYF. In DNA, the CDR3 is TGTGCCAGCAGTGGGACAGGTCCGCAAGAGCAGTACTTC.

The chain employs TRBV9 and TRBJ1-2, with D unresolved. V was clipped by 0 bases and J by 7 bases, with 13 bases between them. This CDR3 comprises 14 residues. The germline V gene encodes CDR1 SGDLS and CDR2 YYNGEE. This chain's CDR3 is CASSVGLEVPGYTF. The CDR3 nucleotides read TGTGCCAGCAGCGTAGGATTGGAGGTTCCTGGCTACACCTTC.

The rearrangement joins TRBV4-1 to TRBJ2-1, with 9 bases lining up with TRBD1. There are 17 residues in the CDR3. In germline, CDR1 is MGHRA, CDR2 YSYEKL. J was trimmed by 1 base and V by 2 bases; bases with no gene match: 6. CDR3 in amino acids: CASSQFTGTGSYNEQFF. CDR3 in DNA: TGCGCCAGCAGCCAATTCACCGGGACAGGGTCCTACAATGAGCAGTTCTTC.

The gene calls are TRBV11-3 and TRBJ2-3; D is unclear. Trimming removed 3 bases from V and 6 bases from J, with 7 bases in between. Germline CDR1 is SGHNT and CDR2 is YENEEA. This CDR3 region has 12 residues. The CDR3 DNA reads as TGTGCCAGCAGCTTCCCAGGTGATACGCAGTATTTT. It encodes CASSFPGDTQYF.

The chain has TRBV7-2 and TRBJ2-4; 8 bases map to TRBD1. Germline CDR1 SGHTA, CDR2 FQGNSA. The V segment lost 5 bases and the J segment 4 bases; nucleotides outside the gene matches: 7. The CDR3 extends over 15 amino acids. The CDR3: CASSPQQGVKNIQYF. In nucleotides, the CDR3 is TGTGCCAGCAGCCCACAACAGGGGGTGAAAAACATTCAGTACTTC. Supplemented by reference TRBV7-2 and TRBJ2-4, the full variable domain reads GAGVSQSPSNKVTEKGKDVELRCDPISGHTALYWYRQSLGQGLEFLIYFQGNSAPDKSGLPSDRFSAERTGGSVSTLTIQRTQQEDSAVYLCASSPQQGVKNIQYFGAGTRLSVL.

The V call is TRBV6-5, the J call TRBJ2-3; D may be TRBD1 (5 bases). V was trimmed by 0 bases and J by 6 bases, leaving 10 bases between them. This CDR3 is 14 amino acids long. Germline V gene data show CDR1 as MNHEY and CDR2 as SVGAGI. CDR3 DNA: TGTGCCAGCAGTTACTCAGGGGTTGACGATACGCAGTATTTT. It is translated as CASSYSGVDDTQYF.